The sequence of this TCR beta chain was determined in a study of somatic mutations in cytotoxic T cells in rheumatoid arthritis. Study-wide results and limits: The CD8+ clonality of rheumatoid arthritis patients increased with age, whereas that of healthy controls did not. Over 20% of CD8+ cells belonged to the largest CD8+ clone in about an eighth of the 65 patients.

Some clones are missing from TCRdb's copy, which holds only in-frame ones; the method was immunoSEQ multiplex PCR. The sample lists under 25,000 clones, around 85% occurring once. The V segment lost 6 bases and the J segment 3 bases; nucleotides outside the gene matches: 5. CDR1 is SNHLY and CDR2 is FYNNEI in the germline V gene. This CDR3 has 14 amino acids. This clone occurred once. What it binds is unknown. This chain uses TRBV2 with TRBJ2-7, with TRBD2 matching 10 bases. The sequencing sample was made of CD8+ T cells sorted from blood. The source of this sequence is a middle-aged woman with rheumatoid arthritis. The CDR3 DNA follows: TGTGCCAGCAGCGGGACTAGCGCGGGCTACGAGCAGTACTTC. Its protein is CASSGTSAGYEQYF.